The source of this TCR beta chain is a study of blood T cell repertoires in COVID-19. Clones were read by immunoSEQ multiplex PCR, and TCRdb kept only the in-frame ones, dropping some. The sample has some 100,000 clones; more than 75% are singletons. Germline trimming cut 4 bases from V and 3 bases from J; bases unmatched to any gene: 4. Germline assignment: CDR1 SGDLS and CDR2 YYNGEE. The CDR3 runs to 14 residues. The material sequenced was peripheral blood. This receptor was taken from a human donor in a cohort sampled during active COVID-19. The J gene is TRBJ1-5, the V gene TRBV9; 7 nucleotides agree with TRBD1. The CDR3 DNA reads TGTGCCAGCAGCCTCGGGACAGTCAATCAGCCCCAGCATTTT. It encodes CASSLGTVNQPQHF.